This entry features one T cell receptor (beta chain) sequence. Produced via immunoSEQ multiplex PCR; TCRdb's table is partial and in-frame only. The table records some 140,000 clones, about 91% of them present only once. This CDR3 comprises 17 residues. V lost 1 base and J 2 bases, leaving 14 bases between the germline ends. Germline loops: CDR1 LNHDA, CDR2 SQIVND (reference sequence). This specimen belongs to a study of T cell responses to AZD1222 COVID-19 vaccine. The V call is TRBV19, the J call TRBJ2-2; D is ambiguous. Sample: peripheral blood, taken on day 0 of AZD1222 vaccination. This clonotype was obtained from an adult in good health. CDR3 in amino acids: CASSIGISKGNTGELFF. CDR3 bases: TGTGCCAGTAGTATAGGGATAAGTAAGGGAAACACCGGGGAGCTGTTTTTT.